A single sample gave rise to the 9 T cell receptor beta chains below, sequenced in a study of T cell repertoires in cytomegalovirus infection. TCRdb re-called the reads through MiXCR, storing one row per CDR3 protein. In the table there are approximately 110,000 distinct CDR3 sequences, around 45% of which are singletons. Antigens of these TCRs are unknown. Sequenced here: CD8+ T cells from cultured PBMCs, sampled from culture after CMV antigen stimulation. The receptor source for this set is a human donor in good health (CMV status not recorded). Some clones in this sample may be carry-over from other donors' samples.

This clonotype showed up just a few times. The chain joins TRBV7-2 to TRBJ2-7; TRBD2 matches 11 bases. With V trimmed by 5 bases and J by 2 bases, 5 bases remained unmatched. Per the germline V gene, CDR1 is SGHTA and CDR2 is FQGNSA. The CDR3 runs 15 residues. This chain's CDR3 is CASSELAGETYEQYF. In nucleotides, the CDR3 is TGTGCCAGCAGCGAACTAGCGGGGGAAACCTACGAGCAGTACTTC.

The rearrangement links TRBV11-3 to TRBJ2-1, with 8 nucleotides matching TRBD1. Germline CDR1 reads SGHNT; CDR2 reads YENEEA. Losses at the gene ends were 0 bases for V and 7 bases for J; bases not matched to a gene: 8. The CDR3 loop spans 16 amino acids. The CDR3 DNA is TGTGCCAGCAGCTTAGACCGGACAGGGACGGGTAATGAGCAGTTCTTC. It translates to CASSLDRTGTGNEQFF.

This clonotype was seen only a few times. The rearrangement joins TRBV7-2 to TRBJ2-1, with 8 bases that match TRBD2. This CDR3 is 15 amino acids long. Trimming at V came to 5 bases and at J to 7 bases, leaving 10 bases not matched to a gene. From germline, CDR1 is SGHTA and CDR2 FQGNSA. Here the CDR3 DNA reads TGTGCCAGCAGCCAGTCGGAAGCGGGGGCGAATGAGCAGTTCTTC. Its translation is CASSQSEAGANEQFF.

V usage is TRBV29-1 and J usage is TRBJ2-2, with D hard to call. This CDR3 is built from 11 residues. Germline assignment: CDR1 SQVTM and CDR2 ANQGSEA. Trimming shortened V by 4 bases and J by 2 bases, and 2 bases separated the two germline ends. In DNA form, the CDR3 reads TGCAGCGTTGTTAACACCGGGGAGCTGTTTTTT. As protein: CSVVNTGELFF.

The DNA for the CDR3 is TGTGCCAGCAGTTCCAGGGGATCCTCGGACACAGATACGCAGTATTTT. It is translated as CASSSRGSSDTDTQYF. This chain uses TRBV12-3 or TRBV12-4 with TRBJ2-3, with a weak D call TRBD1 (6 bases). The V end lost 4 bases, the J end lost 2 bases, and 16 bases lay between the germline ends. The CDR3 extends over 16 amino acids.

The V gene is TRBV6-1, the J gene TRBJ2-1; TRBD1 aligns across 10 bases. The CDR3 spans 20 residues. The V gene end was trimmed by 6 bases and the J gene end by 0 bases; junction bases not matched to a gene: 17. Germline assignment: CDR1 MNHNS and CDR2 SASEGT. The DNA of the CDR3 is TGTGCCAGCAGACCCTCCCCGGGACAGGGGACTTTCAGCTCCTACAATGAGCAGTTCTTC. Protein sequence: CASRPSPGQGTFSSYNEQFF.

Only a few counts were recorded for this clonotype. The V gene is TRBV3-1, the J gene TRBJ2-1; TRBD2 aligns across 7 bases. The trim removed 0 bases at V and 9 bases at J, leaving 20 bases unmatched. CDR1 is LGHDT and CDR2 is YNNKEL in the germline V gene (reference sequence). The CDR3 is made up of 19 amino acids. CDR3 loop: CASSQDLITSAPPGSEQFF. CDR3 DNA: TGTGCCAGCAGCCAAGATCTTATTACTAGCGCCCCACCGGGTAGTGAGCAGTTCTTC.

The chain uses TRBV27 and TRBJ1-6; D is ambiguous. Trimming shortened V by 7 bases and J by 4 bases, and 11 bases separated the two germline ends. This CDR3 contains 14 residues. Germline V lookup: CDR1 MNHEY, CDR2 SMNVEV (reference sequence). The CDR3 loop is CASNNRQYNSPLHF. DNA for the CDR3: TGTGCCAGCAATAACCGTCAGTATAATTCACCCCTCCACTTT.

The rearrangement uses TRBV27 and TRBJ2-3, with D perhaps being TRBD1 or TRBD2 (5 bases each). CDR1 is MNHEY, CDR2 SMNVEV, per germline (reference sequence). The CDR3 sequence is 16 residues long. Trimming removed 2 bases at V and 2 bases at J, with 14 bases between. CDR3 region: CASSLGTGTHTDTQYF. In DNA, the CDR3 is TGTGCCAGCAGTTTAGGTACCGGGACCCACACAGATACGCAGTATTTT.